This record looks at one T cell receptor beta chain sequence and its context. Its specificity is unknown. This entry is derived from a study of CXCR3-negative and CXCR3-positive naive CD8 T cells. Study-wide results and limits: High diversity, comparable across both naive subsets, contrasted with much lower diversity in memory CD8+ cells. The study inferred TCR strength from TRB CDR3 properties and found comparable surface CD5 between naive subsets. TRB CDR3s were more hydrophobic in CXCR3-positive than in CXCR3-negative naive cells.

The germline gives CDR1 SGHRS, CDR2 YFSETQ. This CDR3 comprises 14 residues. 5' RACE that incorporated UMI labels was used to prepare the TRB cDNA libraries. After re-calling the 5' RACE reads, TCRdb lists one entry per CDR3 protein, DNA absent. The sample has about 130,000 distinct CDR3 sequences. Naive CD8+ T cells carried a CD45RO-CCR7+CD27+CD95- phenotype. V gene TRBV5-1 combines with J gene TRBJ2-7; there is no DNA to check the TCRdb D call of TRBD1. This sequence originates from a human donor in good health. Some clones in this sample may be carry-over from other donors' samples. Sequences were obtained from naive CXCR3- CD8+ T cells from blood. Subset reported: CD45RO-CCR7+CD27+CD95- naive CD8+ T cells lacking CXCR3 (TNR3-). CDR3 in amino acids: CASSLIGIGYEQYF.